A single TCR delta chain is shown here with its context. Antigen unknown. The source of the sample is a study of Vδ1+ human thymocytes. Regarding the study as a whole: Bulk data may be misread because of unexpected Vdelta2 sequences. Unlike peripheral blood Vdelta1+ controls, thymic delta-chain sequences included roughly 18% Vdelta2 and few Vdelta3. Thymic TRG and TRD repertoires appeared highly polyclonal.

Sequences come from RNA converted to cDNA by reverse transcription. CDR3 amplicons came from multiplex PCR with pooled V-gene forward and constant-region reverse primers. TCRdb repeated clone calling on the multiplex PCR reads with CATT. The sample lists 54,000 or so delta-chain clones; roughly 15% were seen once. After alphabeta T cell depletion, CD3+ Vdelta1+ Vdelta2- thymocytes were sorted. The germline V gene has CDR1 TSWWSYY and CDR2 QGS. Trimming stripped 6 bases from V and 1 base from J, with 30 bases between. The CDR3 has 20 residues. The material sequenced was Vdelta1+ gamma-delta thymocytes from the thymus. Stated subset: FACS-sorted CD3+ TCRalphabeta- TCRVdelta1+ TCRVdelta2- thymocytes. The clonotype comes from a boy under two years old who had congenital heart surgery. J is TRDJ1 and V is TRDV1; D might be TRDD2 (6 bases). As DNA, the CDR3 is TGTGCTCTTGGCGTTATTCCTAATAGGGGTCATCCTAGAGGCACCGATAAACTCATCTTT. Translating gives CALGVIPNRGHPRGTDKLIF.